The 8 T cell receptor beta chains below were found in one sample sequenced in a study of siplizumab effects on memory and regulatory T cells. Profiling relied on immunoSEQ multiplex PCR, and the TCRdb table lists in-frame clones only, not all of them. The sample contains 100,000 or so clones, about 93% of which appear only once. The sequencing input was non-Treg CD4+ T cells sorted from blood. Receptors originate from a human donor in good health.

As DNA, the CDR3 is TGTGCCAGCAGTTACTCTCCGCGCTCCTACGAGCAGTACTTC. As protein: CASSYSPRSYEQYF. The chain employs TRBV6-5 and TRBJ2-7; unclear D gene. Deletions cut 0 bases from V and 0 bases from J, with 6 bases between. CDR3 length: 14 amino acids. The germline V gene encodes CDR1 MNHEY and CDR2 SVGAGI.

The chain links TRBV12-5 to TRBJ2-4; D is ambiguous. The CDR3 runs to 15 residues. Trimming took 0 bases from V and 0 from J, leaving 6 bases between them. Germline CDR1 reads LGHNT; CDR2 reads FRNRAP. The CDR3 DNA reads TGTGCTAGTGGTTTGGTAGGACCAGCCAAAAACATTCAGTACTTC. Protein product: CASGLVGPAKNIQYF.

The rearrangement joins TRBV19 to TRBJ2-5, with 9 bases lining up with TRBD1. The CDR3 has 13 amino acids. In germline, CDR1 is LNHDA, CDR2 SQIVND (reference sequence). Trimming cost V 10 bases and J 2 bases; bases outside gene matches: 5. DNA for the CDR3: TGTGCCAATTCCGGGACAGGGCAAGAGACCCAGTACTTC. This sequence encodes CANSGTGQETQYF.

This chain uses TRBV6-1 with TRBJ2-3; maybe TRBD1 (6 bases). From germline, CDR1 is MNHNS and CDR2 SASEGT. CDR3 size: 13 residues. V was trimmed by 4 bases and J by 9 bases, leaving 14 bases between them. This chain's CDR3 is CASSVTGIATQYF. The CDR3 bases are TGTGCCAGCAGTGTAACAGGGATCGCGACGCAGTATTTT.

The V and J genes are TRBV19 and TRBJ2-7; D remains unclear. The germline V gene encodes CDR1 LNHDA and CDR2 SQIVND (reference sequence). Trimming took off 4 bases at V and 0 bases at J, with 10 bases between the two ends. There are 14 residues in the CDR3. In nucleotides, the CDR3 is TGTGCCAGTAGTACTGTGGTGAGCTCCTACGAGCAGTACTTC. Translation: CASSTVVSSYEQYF.

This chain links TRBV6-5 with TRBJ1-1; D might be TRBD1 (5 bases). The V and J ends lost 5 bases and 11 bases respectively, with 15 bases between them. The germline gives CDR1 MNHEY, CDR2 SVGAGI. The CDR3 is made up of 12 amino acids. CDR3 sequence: CASSPPEGQAFF. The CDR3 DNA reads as TGTGCCAGCAGTCCCCCCGAGGGGCAGGCTTTCTTT.

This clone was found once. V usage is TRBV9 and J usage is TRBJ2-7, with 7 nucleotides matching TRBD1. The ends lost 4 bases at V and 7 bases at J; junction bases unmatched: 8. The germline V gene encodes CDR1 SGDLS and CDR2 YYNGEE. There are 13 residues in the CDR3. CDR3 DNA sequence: TGTGCCAGCAGCCCATCGACAGGGATAGAGCAGTACTTC. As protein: CASSPSTGIEQYF. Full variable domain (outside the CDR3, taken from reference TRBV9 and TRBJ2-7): DSGVTQTPKHLITATGQRVTLRCSPRSGDLSVYWYQQSLDQGLQFLIQYYNGEERAKGNILERFSAQQFPDLHSELNLSSLELGDSALYFCASSPSTGIEQYFGPGTRLTVT.

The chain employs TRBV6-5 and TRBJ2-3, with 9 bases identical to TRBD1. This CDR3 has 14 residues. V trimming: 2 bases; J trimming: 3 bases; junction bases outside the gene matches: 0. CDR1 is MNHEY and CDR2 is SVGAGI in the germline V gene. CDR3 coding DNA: TGTGCCAGCAGTTACGGGACAGGGACAGATACGCAGTATTTT. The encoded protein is CASSYGTGTDTQYF.